Presented here are 17 T cell receptor beta chains from one specimen sequenced in a study of blood T cell repertoires in COVID-19 (TCRdb year 2020). The receptor library was made with the immunoSEQ multiplex PCR assay. TCRdb obtained this table from immuneACCESS and retained in-frame rearrangements with V and J assigned. These tables miss some clones; where compared with another copy, unresolved V genes account for less than half of the shortfall, and the remainder is unexplained. This sample is represented by approximately 100,000 clones; about 91% of them were singletons. The leading ten clones occupy 15% to 20% of the sample. The specimen was peripheral blood. These receptors all come from a man aged 50-60 years with acute or convalescent COVID-19.

The chain links TRBV6-5 to TRBJ2-1; 7 bases map to TRBD1. CDR3 length: 15 amino acids. The V and J ends lost 2 bases and 6 bases, in that order; junction bases with no gene match: 7. Germline assignment: CDR1 MNHEY and CDR2 SVGAGI. The CDR3: CASSYGRGLGNEQFF. The CDR3 DNA sequence: TGTGCCAGCAGTTACGGTAGGGGGCTTGGCAATGAGCAGTTCTTC.

The CDR3 loop reads CATQGFTNEKLFF. The CDR3 DNA reads as TGTGCCACCCAGGGTTTCACTAATGAAAAACTGTTTTTT. V and J are TRBV10-3 and TRBJ1-4, with D maybe TRBD1 (5 bases). Trimming shortened V by 10 bases and J by 2 bases, and 11 bases separated the two germline ends. Germline assignment: CDR1 ENHRY and CDR2 SYGVKD. This CDR3 spans 13 amino acids.

V gene TRBV7-2 combines with J gene TRBJ1-3; no reliable D call. There are 12 residues in the CDR3. The germline gives CDR1 SGHTA, CDR2 FQGNSA. V gave up 7 bases and J gave up 6 bases, with 10 bases separating them. CDR3 in DNA: TGTGCCAGCACTCCAGGCTCAAACACCATATATTTT. It codes for CASTPGSNTIYF.

In its sample, this clone was seen a few times. V is TRBV6-5 and J is TRBJ1-1; D gene uncertain. V lost 6 bases and J 3 bases, leaving 5 bases between the germline ends. The germline gives CDR1 MNHEY, CDR2 SVGAGI. This CDR3 contains 11 residues. CDR3 sequence (DNA): TGTGCCAGCAGCTCGGACACTGAAGCTTTCTTT. Its translation: CASSSDTEAFF.

This rearrangement joins TRBV7-2 to TRBJ2-5, with D tentatively TRBD1 (6 bases). The V gene's germline CDR1 is SGHTA and CDR2 FQGNSA. Between the trimmed V and J ends, which lost 5 bases and 2 bases, there was a span of 12 bases. The CDR3 contains 14 residues. CDR3 DNA: TGTGCCAGCAGCCCCGGGACAAAACAAGAGACCCAGTACTTC. This codes for CASSPGTKQETQYF.

This CDR3 reads CATTDGTGGSYEQYF. CDR3 DNA: TGTGCCACTACTGACGGGACAGGGGGCTCCTACGAGCAGTACTTC. The rearrangement links TRBV27 to TRBJ2-7, with TRBD1 identical over 11 bases. Trimming cost V 10 bases and J 0 bases; bases outside gene matches: 8. The CDR3 is made up of 15 amino acids. The germline gives CDR1 MNHEY, CDR2 SMNVEV (reference sequence).

The chain is built from TRBV7-2 and TRBJ2-5; 7 positions agree with TRBD2. Germline CDR1 reads SGHTA; CDR2 reads FQGNSA. This CDR3 spans 14 amino acids. V gave up 5 bases and J gave up 9 bases; unmatched junction bases: 12. CDR3 nucleotide sequence: TGTGCCAGCAGCCCCGAGGGCCAGGGAGGGGCCCAGTACTTC. It yields the protein CASSPEGQGGAQYF.

The V and J genes are TRBV28 and TRBJ1-5; D is perhaps TRBD1 (6 bases). CDR1 and CDR2 (germline): MDHEN, SYDVKM. V was cut by 3 bases and J by 0 bases, with 18 bases left in between. The CDR3 is made up of 18 amino acids. The CDR3 region has the DNA TGTGCCAGCAGTTTCCCGATATACCGGGACAATAGCAATCAGCCCCAGCATTTT. It codes for CASSFPIYRDNSNQPQHF.

The V and J genes are TRBV5-1 and TRBJ1-3; 7 bases fit TRBD1. The CDR3 consists of 17 residues. Germline V gives CDR1 SGHRS, CDR2 YFSETQ. J gave up 0 bases and V 0 bases, and 6 bases lay outside the gene matches. CDR3 coding DNA: TGCGCCAGCAGCTTGGACACAGGGGAAATCTCTGGAAACACCATATATTTT. This encodes CASSLDTGEISGNTIYF.

V is TRBV7-2 and J is TRBJ2-7; TRBD1 matches 7 bases. With 7 bases clipped from V and 1 base from J, the junction kept 7 bases outside the gene matches. This CDR3 has 14 amino acids. CDR1 and CDR2 (germline): SGHTA, FQGNSA. CDR3 bases: TGTGCCAGCAACGATGGGACAGTTTCCTACGAGCAGTACTTC. Translated, it gives CASNDGTVSYEQYF.

V gene TRBV6-5 combines with J gene TRBJ2-7; 9 nucleotides line up with TRBD1. The CDR3 length is 12 residues. The trim removed 8 bases at V and 6 bases at J, leaving 5 bases unmatched. Germline CDR1 and CDR2: MNHEY and SVGAGI. The CDR3 DNA is TGTGCCAGCCTCCAGACAGGGGGCGAGCAGTACTTC. Its translation is CASLQTGGEQYF.

The chain carries TRBV10-3 and TRBJ2-5; 12 nucleotides agree with TRBD2. This CDR3 region has 15 residues. V was clipped by 3 bases and J by 6 bases; unmatched bases: 5. The germline V gene has CDR1 ENHRY and CDR2 SYGVKD. CDR3 in amino acids: CAISDPSGGAQTQYF. The DNA for the CDR3 is TGTGCCATCAGTGACCCTAGCGGGGGGGCCCAGACCCAGTACTTC.

The chain has TRBV7-9 and TRBJ1-4; the match to TRBD1 covers 7 bases. V was pared by 5 bases and J by 5 bases, with 8 bases of the junction left unmatched. The germline V gene encodes CDR1 SEHNR and CDR2 FQNEAQ (reference sequence). The CDR3 contains 15 residues. The CDR3: CASSLGGTANEKLFF. CDR3 DNA: TGTGCCAGCAGCCTAGGGGGGACAGCAAATGAAAAACTGTTTTTT.

This clone has just a few counts. The rearrangement links TRBV30 to TRBJ1-1; D call uncertain. CDR1 GTSNPN and CDR2 SVGIG come from the germline V gene (reference sequence). The CDR3 extends over 13 amino acids. V shed 4 bases and J shed 2 bases, with 11 bases lying between them. The CDR3 DNA reads as TGTGCCTGGATCTTACAATCTAACACTGAAGCTTTCTTT. Protein: CAWILQSNTEAFF. The complete variable domain, with remaining parts taken from reference TRBV30 and TRBJ1-1, reads SQTIHQWPATLVQPVGSPLSLECTVEGTSNPNLYWYRQAAGRGLQLLFYSVGIGQISSEVPQNLSASRPQDRQFILSSKKLLLSDSGFYLCAWILQSNTEAFFGQGTRLTVV.

The chain links TRBV2 to TRBJ1-4; D remains ambiguous. V was shortened by 3 bases and J by 8 bases, with 13 bases between the two germline ends. The CDR3 has 14 residues. The germline CDR1 and CDR2 sequences are SNHLY and FYNNEI. CDR3 DNA: TGTGCCAGCAGTGACCCACTTCGAGGGGAAAAACTGTTTTTT. It codes for CASSDPLRGEKLFF.

The chain carries TRBV19 and TRBJ2-2; 7 nucleotides match TRBD1. The CDR3 loop spans 16 amino acids. V was clipped by 9 bases and J by 0 bases; unmatched bases: 10. The germline gives CDR1 LNHDA, CDR2 SQIVND (reference sequence). Here the CDR3 reads CASSRQGWTNTGELFF. The CDR3 nucleotides read TGTGCCAGCAGCCGACAGGGCTGGACGAACACCGGGGAGCTGTTTTTT.

The chain joins TRBV28 to TRBJ1-2, with 8 positions matching TRBD1. Germline V lookup: CDR1 MDHEN, CDR2 SYDVKM. V was clipped by 5 bases and J by 5 bases; unmatched bases: 7. The CDR3 sequence is 14 residues long. Here the CDR3 reads CASSMVGQGYGYTF. CDR3 DNA: TGTGCCAGCAGTATGGTCGGACAGGGATATGGCTACACCTTC.